Each of the 20 T cell receptor beta chains below was sequenced from the same sample in a study of T cell responses to AZD1222 COVID-19 vaccine. Sequencing used immunoSEQ multiplex PCR; TCRdb keeps in-frame clones, though not all of them. The sample has over 100,000 clones, about 88% seen once. The source was peripheral blood, collected on day 0 of AZD1222 vaccination. Receptor source: an adult in good health.

V is TRBV9 and J is TRBJ1-1; D is perhaps TRBD1 (6 bases). Looked up from germline, CDR1 is SGDLS and CDR2 is YYNGEE. V gave up 2 bases and J gave up 2 bases, with 13 bases separating them. The CDR3 consists of 15 residues. CDR3 residues: CASSVSTGLNTEAFF. The CDR3 region has the DNA TGTGCCAGCAGCGTTTCGACAGGATTAAACACTGAAGCTTTCTTT.

The chain is built from TRBV6-6 and TRBJ2-5, with D possibly TRBD2 on 5 matching bases. Deletions cut 7 bases from V and 2 bases from J, with 14 bases between. This CDR3 has 14 amino acids. The V gene's germline CDR1 is MNHNY and CDR2 SVGAGI (reference sequence). In DNA, the CDR3 is TGTGCCAGCAACATAGGGAGTCCTCAAGAGACCCAGTACTTC. It yields the protein CASNIGSPQETQYF.

The chain employs TRBV28 and TRBJ2-5; 7 nucleotides line up with TRBD1. V lost 2 bases and J lost 5; bases outside the gene matches: 11. Germline-derived CDR1 and CDR2 are MDHEN and SYDVKM. CDR3 length: 16 amino acids. The CDR3 sequence: CASSLGDRSGWETQYF. Written as DNA, the CDR3 is TGTGCCAGCAGTTTAGGGGACAGATCTGGATGGGAGACCCAGTACTTC.

V is TRBV3-1 (or the pseudogene TRBV3-2) and J is TRBJ2-2; either TRBD1 or TRBD2 may fit D (6 bases each). V was trimmed by 4 bases and J by 5 bases, leaving 17 bases between them. Germline loops: CDR1 LGHDT, CDR2 YNNKEL (reference sequence). This CDR3 comprises 16 residues. CDR3 sequence (DNA): TGTGCCAGCAGCCGGGGGGCGAACAGGAGAACCGGGGAGCTGTTTTTT. It encodes CASSRGANRRTGELFF.

The rearrangement uses TRBV29-1 and TRBJ2-5; D is possibly TRBD1 (6 bases). CDR1 and CDR2 (germline): SQVTM, ANQGSEA. This CDR3 has 12 amino acids. Trimming shortened V by 3 bases and J by 3 bases, and 8 bases separated the two germline ends. In DNA, the CDR3 is TGCAGCGTTGATGCAGGGGAAGAGACCCAGTACTTC. The encoded protein is CSVDAGEETQYF.

The chain carries TRBV7-2 and TRBJ2-7, with no clear D. V shed 0 bases and J shed 0 bases, with 6 bases lying between them. The CDR3 is 14 amino acids. Per germline, CDR1 SGHTA and CDR2 FQGNSA. The CDR3 loop reads CASSLAHSSYEQYF. In DNA form, the CDR3 reads TGTGCCAGCAGCTTAGCGCACAGCTCCTACGAGCAGTACTTC.

The chain joins TRBV7-9 to TRBJ1-3; D gene unclear. Trimming stripped 1 base from V and 0 bases from J, with 10 bases between. The CDR3 runs 16 residues. Germline V gene data show CDR1 as SEHNR and CDR2 as FQNEAQ (reference sequence). Written as DNA, the CDR3 is TGTGCCAGCAGCTTAGTATCGTCAATCTCTGGAAACACCATATATTTT. As protein: CASSLVSSISGNTIYF.

In regard to this clone: This specimen includes other DNA sequences encoding the same CDR3. This sequence joins TRBV6-5 and TRBJ2-7; either TRBD1 or TRBD2 may supply D (5 bases each). The CDR3 runs 14 residues. V was shortened by 5 bases and J by 0 bases, with 11 bases between the two germline ends. Per germline, CDR1 MNHEY and CDR2 SVGAGI. The CDR3 DNA reads as TGTGCCAGCAGTAGAACCGGGACCTCCTACGAGCAGTACTTC. Translating gives CASSRTGTSYEQYF.

The CDR3 loop is CSASPLTQTGRNEKLFF. The CDR3 DNA follows: TGCAGTGCTAGTCCACTTACCCAGACAGGCCGAAATGAAAAACTGTTTTTT. V gene TRBV20-1 combines with J gene TRBJ1-4; D is perhaps TRBD1 (6 bases). Germline CDR1 and CDR2: DFQATT and SNEGSKA (reference sequence). The V and J ends lost 3 bases and 5 bases respectively, with 22 bases between them. CDR3 length equals 17 residues.

The chain has TRBV28 and TRBJ1-2; D remains unclear. Germline assignment: CDR1 MDHEN and CDR2 SYDVKM. There are 13 residues in the CDR3. The ends were cut back, 6 bases at V and 4 bases at J, with 12 bases in the middle. CDR3 amino acids: CASRKDGLYGYTF. The CDR3, as DNA: TGTGCCAGCAGAAAGGACGGTCTCTATGGCTACACCTTC.

In its sample, this clone was seen once. V gene TRBV19 combines with J gene TRBJ1-5, with D unresolved. Trimming shortened V by 2 bases and J by 5 bases, and 10 bases separated the two germline ends. Germline V gene lookup returns CDR1 LNHDA and CDR2 SQIVND (reference sequence). The CDR3 is made up of 14 amino acids. CDR3 in DNA: TGTGCCAGTAGTATATACACTTCGGATCAGCCCCAGCATTTT. This encodes CASSIYTSDQPQHF.

J is TRBJ2-7 and V is TRBV15; 10 bases line up with TRBD2. J was trimmed by 2 bases and V by 0 bases; bases with no gene match: 13. From germline, CDR1 is LNHNV and CDR2 YYDKDF (reference sequence). The CDR3 totals 19 residues. CDR3: CATSRDLRLTSGITYEQYF. In DNA, the CDR3 is TGTGCCACCAGCAGAGATCTTAGACTCACTAGCGGGATTACCTACGAGCAGTACTTC.

The rearrangement uses TRBV18 and TRBJ1-4; D is possibly TRBD1 (6 bases). CDR3 size: 15 residues. Trimming left V 2 bases short and J 6 bases short, with 13 bases between. Per the germline V gene, CDR1 is KGHSH and CDR2 is LQKENI. CDR3 sequence: CASSPAQGADEKLFF. The CDR3 DNA follows: TGTGCCAGCTCACCAGCACAGGGCGCCGATGAAAAACTGTTTTTT.

V gene TRBV7-3 combines with J gene TRBJ2-7; D gene uncertain. The V and J ends lost 5 bases and 4 bases respectively, with 12 bases between them. The CDR3 contains 13 residues. The germline V gene encodes CDR1 SGHTA and CDR2 FQGTGA. As DNA, the CDR3 is TGTGCCAGCAGCCCCGTAGGGAATTACGAGCAGTACTTC. This codes for CASSPVGNYEQYF.

This chain uses TRBV2 with TRBJ1-1; D is unclear. V dropped 2 bases and J dropped 1 base, with 11 bases sitting between them. From germline, CDR1 is SNHLY and CDR2 FYNNEI. This CDR3 comprises 15 residues. The CDR3 DNA reads TGTGCCAGCAGTGAATTAGGGAGTCCGAACACTGAAGCTTTCTTT. Its translation is CASSELGSPNTEAFF.

In its sample, this clone was seen once. The V call is TRBV2, the J call TRBJ1-1; D ambiguous. V dropped 3 bases and J dropped 5 bases, with 7 bases sitting between them. Per the germline V gene, CDR1 is SNHLY and CDR2 is FYNNEI. The CDR3 is made up of 12 amino acids. CDR3 sequence: CASSDTRTEAFF. In nucleotides, the CDR3 is TGTGCCAGCAGTGATACAAGGACTGAAGCTTTCTTT.

DNA for the CDR3: TGTGCCAGCACCCCCCGACAGGGGGCTAACTATGGCTACACCTTC. It is translated as CASTPRQGANYGYTF. The chain carries TRBV7-2 and TRBJ1-2, with TRBD1 matching over 9 bases. J gave up 0 bases and V 7 bases, and 6 bases lay outside the gene matches. Germline CDR1 reads SGHTA; CDR2 reads FQGNSA. The CDR3 totals 15 residues.

This chain uses TRBV7-9 with TRBJ2-1; 9 positions match TRBD1. The junction had 5 bases not matched to a gene; V was cut back by 5 bases and J by 6 bases. There are 14 residues in the CDR3. In germline, CDR1 is SEHNR, CDR2 FQNEAQ (reference sequence). DNA of the CDR3: TGTGCCAGCAGCCCGGACAGGGGATTCAATGAGCAGTTCTTC. Amino acids: CASSPDRGFNEQFF.

CDR3 residues: CASSQRSGDTQYF. CDR3 sequence (DNA): TGTGCCAGCAGCCAAAGGAGTGGTGATACGCAGTATTTT. The chain is built from TRBV7-2 and TRBJ2-3; no definite D call. V was trimmed by 5 bases and J by 6 bases, leaving 12 bases between them. The CDR3 runs to 13 residues. Germline lookup yields CDR1 SGHTA and CDR2 FQGNSA.

This clone was seen once. V usage is TRBV19 and J usage is TRBJ2-7; D is possibly TRBD1 (6 bases). The CDR3 extends over 12 amino acids. V was trimmed by 6 bases and J by 6 bases, leaving 12 bases between them. CDR1 is LNHDA and CDR2 is SQIVND in the germline V gene (reference sequence). As DNA, the CDR3 is TGTGCCAGTAGCCCGACAGGTTTCGAGCAGTACTTC. Residues: CASSPTGFEQYF.